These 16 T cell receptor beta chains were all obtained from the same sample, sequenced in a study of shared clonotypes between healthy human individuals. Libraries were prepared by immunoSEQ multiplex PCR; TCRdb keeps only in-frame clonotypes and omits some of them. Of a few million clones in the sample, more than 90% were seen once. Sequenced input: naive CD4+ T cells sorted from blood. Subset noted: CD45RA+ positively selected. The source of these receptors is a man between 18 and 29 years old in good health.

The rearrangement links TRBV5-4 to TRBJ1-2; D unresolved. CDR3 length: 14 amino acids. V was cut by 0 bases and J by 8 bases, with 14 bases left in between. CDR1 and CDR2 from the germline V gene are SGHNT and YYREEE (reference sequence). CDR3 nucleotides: TGTGCCAGCAGCTTGGAGGGCCAAGGACGGGGCTACACCTTC. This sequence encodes CASSLEGQGRGYTF.

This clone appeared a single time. CDR3 sequence: CAISESWGFYEQYF. In nucleotides, the CDR3 is TGTGCCATCAGTGAGTCCTGGGGTTTTTACGAGCAGTACTTC. This chain uses TRBV10-3 with TRBJ2-7; no reliable D call. Germline CDR1 reads ENHRY; CDR2 reads SYGVKD. The CDR3 length is 14 residues. Trimming cost V 0 bases and J 4 bases, with 10 bases left between them.

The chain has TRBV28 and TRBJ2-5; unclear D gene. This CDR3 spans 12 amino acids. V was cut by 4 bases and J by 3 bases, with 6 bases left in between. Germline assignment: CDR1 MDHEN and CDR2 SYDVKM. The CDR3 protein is CASSSVEETQYF. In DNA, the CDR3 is TGTGCCAGCAGTTCAGTCGAAGAGACCCAGTACTTC.

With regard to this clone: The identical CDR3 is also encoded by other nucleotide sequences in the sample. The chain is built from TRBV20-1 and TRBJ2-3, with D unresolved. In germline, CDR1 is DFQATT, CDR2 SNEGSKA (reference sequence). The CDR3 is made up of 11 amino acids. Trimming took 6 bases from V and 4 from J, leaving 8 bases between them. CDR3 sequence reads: CSASGADTQYF. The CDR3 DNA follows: TGCAGTGCGTCTGGGGCAGATACGCAGTATTTT.

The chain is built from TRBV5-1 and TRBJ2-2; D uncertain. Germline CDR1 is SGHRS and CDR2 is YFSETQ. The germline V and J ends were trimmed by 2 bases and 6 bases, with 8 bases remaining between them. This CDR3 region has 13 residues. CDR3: CASSFAEAGELFF. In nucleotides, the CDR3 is TGCGCCAGCAGCTTCGCCGAGGCCGGGGAGCTGTTTTTT.

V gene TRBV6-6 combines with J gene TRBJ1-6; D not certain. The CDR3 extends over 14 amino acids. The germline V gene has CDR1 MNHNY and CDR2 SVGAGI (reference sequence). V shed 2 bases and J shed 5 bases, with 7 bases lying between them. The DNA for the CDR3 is TGTGCCAGCAGTTACGGGGAACATAATTCACCCCTCCACTTT. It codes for CASSYGEHNSPLHF.

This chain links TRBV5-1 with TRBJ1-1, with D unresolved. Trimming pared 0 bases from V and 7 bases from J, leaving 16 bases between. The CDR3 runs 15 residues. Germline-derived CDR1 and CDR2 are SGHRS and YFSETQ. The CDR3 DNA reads TGCGCCAGCAGCTTGGGTGACGGGATATTAGGTGAAGCTTTCTTT. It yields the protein CASSLGDGILGEAFF. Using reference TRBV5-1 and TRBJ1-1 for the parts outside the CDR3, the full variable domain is KAGVTQTPRYLIKTRGQQVTLSCSPISGHRSVSWYQQTPGQGLQFLFEYFSETQRNKGNFPGRFSGRQFSNSRSEMNVSTLELGDSALYLCASSLGDGILGEAFFGQGTRLTVV.

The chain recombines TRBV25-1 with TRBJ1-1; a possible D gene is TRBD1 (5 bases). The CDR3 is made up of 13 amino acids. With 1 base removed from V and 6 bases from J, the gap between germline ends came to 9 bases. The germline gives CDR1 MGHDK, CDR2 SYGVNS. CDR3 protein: CASSESGEPEAFF. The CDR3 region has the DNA TGTGCCAGCAGTGAATCGGGGGAACCTGAAGCTTTCTTT.

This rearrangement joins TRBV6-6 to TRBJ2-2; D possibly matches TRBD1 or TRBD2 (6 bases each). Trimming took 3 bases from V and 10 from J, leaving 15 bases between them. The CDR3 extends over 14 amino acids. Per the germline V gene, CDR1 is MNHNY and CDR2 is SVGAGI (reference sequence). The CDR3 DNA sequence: TGTGCCAGCAGTTATCCAAGGGGGGTGGAGGAGCTGTTTTTT. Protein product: CASSYPRGVEELFF.

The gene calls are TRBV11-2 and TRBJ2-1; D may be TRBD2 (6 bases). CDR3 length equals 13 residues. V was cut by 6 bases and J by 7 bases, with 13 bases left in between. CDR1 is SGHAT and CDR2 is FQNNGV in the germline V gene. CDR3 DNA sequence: TGTGCCAGCAGGCGTGGTGGGAGGAATGAGCAGTTCTTC. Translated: CASRRGGRNEQFF. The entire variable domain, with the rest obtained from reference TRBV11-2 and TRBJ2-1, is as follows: EAGVAQSPRYKIIEKRQSVAFWCNPISGHATLYWYQQILGQGPKLLIQFQNNGVVDDSQLPKDRFSAERLKGVDSTLKIQPAKLEDSAVYLCASRRGGRNEQFFGPGTRLTVL.

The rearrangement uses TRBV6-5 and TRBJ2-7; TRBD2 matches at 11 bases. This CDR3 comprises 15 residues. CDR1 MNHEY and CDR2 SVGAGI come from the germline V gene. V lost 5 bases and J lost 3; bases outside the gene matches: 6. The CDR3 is CASSPGLAVYYEQYF. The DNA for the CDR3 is TGTGCCAGCAGTCCGGGACTAGCGGTTTACTACGAGCAGTACTTC.

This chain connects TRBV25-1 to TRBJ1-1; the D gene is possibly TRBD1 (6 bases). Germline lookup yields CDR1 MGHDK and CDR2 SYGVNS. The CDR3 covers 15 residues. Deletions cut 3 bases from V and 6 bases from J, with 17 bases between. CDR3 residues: CASSESRGGGAEAFF. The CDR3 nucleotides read TGTGCCAGCAGTGAGTCCAGGGGTGGAGGCGCTGAAGCTTTCTTT.

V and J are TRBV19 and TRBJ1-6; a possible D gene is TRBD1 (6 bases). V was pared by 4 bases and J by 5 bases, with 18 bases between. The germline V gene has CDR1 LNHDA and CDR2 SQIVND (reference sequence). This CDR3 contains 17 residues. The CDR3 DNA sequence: TGTGCCAGTAGTAGAGAGGGAGCGGGACACGATAATTCACCCCTCCACTTT. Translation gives CASSREGAGHDNSPLHF.

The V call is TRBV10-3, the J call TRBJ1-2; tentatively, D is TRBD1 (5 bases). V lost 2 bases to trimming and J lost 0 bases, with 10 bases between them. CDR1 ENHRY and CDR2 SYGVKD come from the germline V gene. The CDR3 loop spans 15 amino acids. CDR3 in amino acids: CAISEPEGSNYGYTF. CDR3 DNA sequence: TGTGCCATCAGTGAGCCGGAGGGGTCTAACTATGGCTACACCTTC.

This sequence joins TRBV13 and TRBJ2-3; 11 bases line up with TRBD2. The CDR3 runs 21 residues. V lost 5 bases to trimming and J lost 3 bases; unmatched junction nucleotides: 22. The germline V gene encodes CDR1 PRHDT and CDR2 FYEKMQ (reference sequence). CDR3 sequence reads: CASSASTSGSGLPRRTDTQYF. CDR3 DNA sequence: TGTGCCAGCAGCGCCTCAACTAGCGGGAGCGGGCTCCCCCGACGGACAGATACGCAGTATTTT.

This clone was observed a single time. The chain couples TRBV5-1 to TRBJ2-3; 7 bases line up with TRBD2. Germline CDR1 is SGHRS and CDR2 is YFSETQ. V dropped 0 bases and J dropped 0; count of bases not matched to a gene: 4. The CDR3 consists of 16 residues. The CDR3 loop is CASSLDISGSTDTQYF. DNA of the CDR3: TGCGCCAGCAGCTTGGATATTAGCGGGAGCACAGATACGCAGTATTTT.